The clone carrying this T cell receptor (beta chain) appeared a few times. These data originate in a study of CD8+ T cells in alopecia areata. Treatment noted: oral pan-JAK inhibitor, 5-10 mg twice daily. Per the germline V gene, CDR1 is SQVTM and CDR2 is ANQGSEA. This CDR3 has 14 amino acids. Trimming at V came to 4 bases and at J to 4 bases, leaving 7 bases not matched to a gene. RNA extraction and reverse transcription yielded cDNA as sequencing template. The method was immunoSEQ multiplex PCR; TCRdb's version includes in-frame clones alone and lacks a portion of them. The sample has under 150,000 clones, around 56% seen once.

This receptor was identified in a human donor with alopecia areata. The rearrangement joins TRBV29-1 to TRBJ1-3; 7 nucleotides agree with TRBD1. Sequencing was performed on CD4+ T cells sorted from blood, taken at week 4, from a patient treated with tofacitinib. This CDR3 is CSVGDLTGGNTIYF. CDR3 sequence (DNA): TGCAGCGTTGGTGATTTGACAGGGGGAAACACCATATATTTT. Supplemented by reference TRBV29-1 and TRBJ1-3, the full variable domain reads SAVISQKPSRDICQRGTSLTIQCQVDSQVTMMFWYRQQPGQSLTLIATANQGSEATYESGFVIDKFPISRPNLTFSTLTVSNMSPEDSSIYLCSVGDLTGGNTIYFGEGSWLTVV.